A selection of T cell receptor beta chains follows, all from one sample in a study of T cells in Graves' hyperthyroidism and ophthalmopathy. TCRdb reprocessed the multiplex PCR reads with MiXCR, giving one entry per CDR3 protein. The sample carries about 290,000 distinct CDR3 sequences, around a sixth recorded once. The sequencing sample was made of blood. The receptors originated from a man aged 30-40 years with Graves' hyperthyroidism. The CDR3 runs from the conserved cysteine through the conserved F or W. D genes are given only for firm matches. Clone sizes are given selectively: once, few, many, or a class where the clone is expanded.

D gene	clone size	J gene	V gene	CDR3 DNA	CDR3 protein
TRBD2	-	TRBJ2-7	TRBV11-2	TGTGCCAGCAGCTTCGGGACTAGCTTCTACGAGCAGTACTTC	CASSFGTSFYEQYF
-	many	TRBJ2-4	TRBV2	TGTGCCAGCTCCGAGGGTGGGAGTAGAGCCAAAAACATTCAGTACTTC	CASSEGGSRAKNIQYF
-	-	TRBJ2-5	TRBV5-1	TGCGCCAGCAGCCCTTTCGGGGGGCCAGAGACCCAGTACTTC	CASSPFGGPETQYF
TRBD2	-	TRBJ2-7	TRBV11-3	TGTGCCAGCAGCTTTCTAGCGGAGTCCTACGAGCAGTACTTC	CASSFLAESYEQYF
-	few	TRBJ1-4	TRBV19	TGTGCCAGTAGCCAGGCAGAATTTAATGAAAAACTGTTTTTT	CASSQAEFNEKLFF
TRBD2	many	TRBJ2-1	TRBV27	TGTGCCAGCAGTTTTTATAGCGGGAGCGCCAGGCCCGACAATGAGCAGTTCTTC	CASSFYSGSARPDNEQFF
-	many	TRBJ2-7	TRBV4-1	TGCGCCAGCAGCCAAGATCGGCAGGTAACCTCCGAGCAGTACTTC	CASSQDRQVTSEQYF
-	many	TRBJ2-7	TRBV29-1	TGCAGCGTTGTGGGACCCGGGGGCTCCTACGAGCAGTACTTC	CSVVGPGGSYEQYF
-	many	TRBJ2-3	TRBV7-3	TGTGCCAGCAGCTTAGTGGCGGGAGATACGCAGTATTTT	CASSLVAGDTQYF
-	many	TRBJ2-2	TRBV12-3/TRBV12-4	TGTGCCAGCAGTATCGCAGGGTGGGAGCTGTTTTTT	CASSIAGWELFF
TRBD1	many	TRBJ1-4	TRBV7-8	TGTGCCAGCAGCTTAAGGGACAGGTGGGGAAAACTGTTTTTT	CASSLRDRWGKLFF
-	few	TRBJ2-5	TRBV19	TGTGCCAGTAGGACCTCTATGGATCACTACCAAGAGACCCAGTACTTC	CASRTSMDHYQETQYF
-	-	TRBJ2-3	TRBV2	TGTGCCAGCAGTGTTAATGGCGGGTACTTCACAGATACGCAGTATTTT	CASSVNGGYFTDTQYF
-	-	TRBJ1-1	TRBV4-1	TGCGCCAGCGGCCAAGAATGGGGGGCTAGCACTGAAGCTTTCTTT	CASGQEWGASTEAFF
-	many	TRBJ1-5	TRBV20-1	TGCAGTGCTCCAAGGGGGTCGGGCAATCAGCCCCAGCATTTT	CSAPRGSGNQPQHF
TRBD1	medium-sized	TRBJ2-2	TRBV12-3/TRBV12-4	TGTGCCAGCCGACGAGGACAGGCGAACACCGGGGAGCTGTTTTTT	CASRRGQANTGELFF
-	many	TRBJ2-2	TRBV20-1	TGCAGTGCTGGGGACGGGAACACCGGGGAGCTGTTTTTT	CSAGDGNTGELFF
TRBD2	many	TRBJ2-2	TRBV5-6	TGTGCCAGCAGCTTGAGGACTAGCGGGCTTCGCACCGGGGAGCTGTTTTTT	CASSLRTSGLRTGELFF
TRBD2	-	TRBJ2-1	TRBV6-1	TGTGCCAGCAGCCCTACCGGGACTAGCGCGTACAATGAGCAGTTCTTC	CASSPTGTSAYNEQFF
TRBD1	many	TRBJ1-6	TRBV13	TGTGCCAGCAGCTCAGGGACAGGGGGCGTCTATTCACCCCTCCACTTT	CASSSGTGGVYSPLHF
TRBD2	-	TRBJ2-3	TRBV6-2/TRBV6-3	TGTGCCAGCAGTCCCCCGGGACTAGCGGGTGTCACAGATACGCAGTATTTT	CASSPPGLAGVTDTQYF
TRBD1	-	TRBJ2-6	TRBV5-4	TGTGCCAGCAGCATACTGGGGACAGGGTTTACTGGGGCCAACGTCCTGACTTTC	CASSILGTGFTGANVLTF
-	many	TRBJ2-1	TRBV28	TGTGCCAGCTTGGGTTTGGGCTACAATGAGCAGTTCTTC	CASLGLGYNEQFF
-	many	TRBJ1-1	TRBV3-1	TGTGCCAGCAACCACGGGGGAAGTGAAGCTTTCTTT	CASNHGGSEAFF
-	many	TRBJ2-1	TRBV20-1	TGCAGTGCTAGGGCCGGGACCCTCCTTAACAATGAGCAGTTCTTC	CSARAGTLLNNEQFF
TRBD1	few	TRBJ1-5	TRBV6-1	TGTGCCAGCAGGGGACAGGGGTACAATCAGCCCCAGCATTTT	CASRGQGYNQPQHF
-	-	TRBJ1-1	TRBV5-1	TGCGCCAGCAGCTTGGCCGGGGGGCCGAACACTGAAGCTTTCTTT	CASSLAGGPNTEAFF
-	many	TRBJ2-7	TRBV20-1	TGCAGTGCTAGCGGGGGTGGGATCCACGAGCAGTACTTC	CSASGGGIHEQYF
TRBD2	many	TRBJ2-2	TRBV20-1	TGCAGTGCTAGAGATCTAGCGGGACACACCGGGGAGCTGTTTTTT	CSARDLAGHTGELFF
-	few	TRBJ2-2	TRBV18	TGTGCCAGCTCCCTCGGAGGAGCCTTTTTTAACACCGGGGAGCTGTTTTTT	CASSLGGAFFNTGELFF
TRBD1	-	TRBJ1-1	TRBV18	TGTGCCAGCTCACCGACAGGGGGCATGAACACTGAAGCTTTCTTT	CASSPTGGMNTEAFF
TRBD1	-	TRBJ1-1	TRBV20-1	TGCAGTGCTTTAATTCCGGGACAGCTGAACACTGAAGCTTTCTTT	CSALIPGQLNTEAFF
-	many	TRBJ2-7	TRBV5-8	TGTGCCAGCACAACGGTAGGGGCCCGGGTGTACGAGCAGTACTTC	CASTTVGARVYEQYF
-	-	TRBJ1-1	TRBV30	TGTGCCTGGAGCCAGATGCGGACTGAAGCTTTCTTT	CAWSQMRTEAFF
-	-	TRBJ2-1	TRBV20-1	TGCAGTGCTAGAGTCAGGTGGAGTTTCAATGAGCAGTTCTTC	CSARVRWSFNEQFF
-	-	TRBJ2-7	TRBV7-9	TGTGCCAGCAGCTTTACTAACTACGAGCAGTACTTC	CASSFTNYEQYF
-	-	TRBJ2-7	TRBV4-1	TGCGCCAGCAGCCCTCGCGTCGGGACACTTACAATCTACGAGCAGTACTTC	CASSPRVGTLTIYEQYF
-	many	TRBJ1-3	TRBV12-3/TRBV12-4	TGTGCCAGCAGTTATAGCTTCAGGAGCTCTGGAAACACCATATATTTT	CASSYSFRSSGNTIYF
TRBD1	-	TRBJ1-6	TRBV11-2	TGTGCCAGCAGCCAATCGGGACAGCCTAATTCACCCCTCCACTTT	CASSQSGQPNSPLHF
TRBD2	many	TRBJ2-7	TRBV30	TGTGCCTGGGGAAGCGGGACTAACTACGAGCAGTACTTC	CAWGSGTNYEQYF
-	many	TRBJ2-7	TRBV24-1	TGTGCCACCAGTGACTTGTACGAGCAGTACTTC	CATSDLYEQYF
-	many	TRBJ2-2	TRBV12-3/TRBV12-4	TGTGCCAGCAGATTGGATCGCAGGGGACTACTTACCACCGGGGAGCTGTTTTTT	CASRLDRRGLLTTGELFF
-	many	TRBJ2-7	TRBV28	TGTGCCAGCAGTCAACCCGACAGGTCCTACGAGCAGTACTTC	CASSQPDRSYEQYF
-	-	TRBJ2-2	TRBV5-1	TGCGCCAGCAGCTTTGGGGCGGGGTTCGTCGGGGAGCTGTTTTTT	CASSFGAGFVGELFF
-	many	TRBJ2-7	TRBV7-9	TGTGCCAGCAGCTCTCACCAATCGGACGGCTTGTCCTACGAGCAGTACTTC	CASSSHQSDGLSYEQYF
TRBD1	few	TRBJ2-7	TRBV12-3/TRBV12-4	TGTGCCAGCACCTCCAGAGGACAGGCATCCTACGAGCAGTACTTC	CASTSRGQASYEQYF